A single sample is the source of the 22 T cell receptor beta chains below, sequenced in a study of cytomegalovirus exposure and HLA in healthy donors. Amplification used 60 Vbeta primers and 13 Jbeta primers. Using immunoSEQ multiplex PCR, the repertoire was profiled, and TCRdb retains in-frame clones only, with some absent. The sample includes 250,000 to 350,000 clones, about nine tenths of them seen just once. The sequencing sample was made of PBMCs. All receptors derive from a man aged 35-49 years in good health and CMV-seropositive.

The chain combines TRBV7-3 with TRBJ1-4; possibly TRBD1 for D (6 bases). The CDR3 runs 17 residues. The germline V gene encodes CDR1 SGHTA and CDR2 FQGTGA. V shed 1 base and J shed 4 bases, with 16 bases lying between them. The CDR3 DNA sequence: TGTGCCAGCAGCTTAAAACCAGCCGGACAGAGTAATGAAAAACTGTTTTTT. Residues: CASSLKPAGQSNEKLFF.

The rearrangement uses TRBV4-3 and TRBJ1-5; 7 bases map to TRBD1. J was trimmed by 6 bases and V by 3 bases; bases with no gene match: 11. Germline assignment: CDR1 LGHNA and CDR2 YSLEER. This CDR3 spans 16 amino acids. This CDR3 reads CASSQDVTGPGQPQHF. Written as DNA, the CDR3 is TGCGCCAGCAGCCAGGATGTGACAGGGCCAGGTCAGCCCCAGCATTTT.

The rearrangement joins TRBV6-5 to TRBJ2-3; 13 bases line up with TRBD2. This CDR3 region has 15 residues. J lost 11 bases, V lost 7 bases, and 12 bases had no gene match. Germline-derived CDR1 and CDR2 are MNHEY and SVGAGI. CDR3 amino acids: CASIAPGTSGVLQYF. The CDR3 region has the DNA TGTGCCAGCATTGCTCCCGGGACTAGCGGGGTCCTGCAGTATTTT.

This rearrangement joins TRBV27 to TRBJ2-2, with 12 bases lining up with TRBD1. V shed 5 bases and J 6 bases; nucleotides not matched to a gene: 7. CDR3 length: 16 amino acids. Germline assignment: CDR1 MNHEY and CDR2 SMNVEV (reference sequence). This CDR3 is CASSTPGTGGPGELFF. The CDR3 DNA is TGTGCCAGCAGTACTCCCGGGACAGGGGGCCCCGGGGAGCTGTTTTTT.

A single count supports this clone. The J gene is TRBJ2-2, the V gene TRBV10-3; TRBD2 matches 11 bases. From germline, CDR1 is ENHRY and CDR2 SYGVKD. There are 19 residues in the CDR3. With 3 bases clipped from V and 2 bases from J, the junction kept 11 bases outside the gene matches. The CDR3 sequence is CAISEKLAGVQRNTGELFF. CDR3 nucleotides: TGTGCCATCAGTGAAAAACTAGCGGGAGTCCAACGAAACACCGGGGAGCTGTTTTTT.

This chain links TRBV6-6 with TRBJ2-5; 11 bases are shared with TRBD1. V trimming: 2 bases; J trimming: 5 bases; junction bases outside the gene matches: 1. Germline values: CDR1 MNHNY, CDR2 SVGAGI (reference sequence). The CDR3 runs 14 residues. The CDR3 reads CASSYGQGAETQYF. CDR3 sequence (DNA): TGTGCCAGCAGTTACGGACAGGGGGCCGAGACCCAGTACTTC.

With respect to this clone: Other DNA sequences in this sample translate to the same CDR3. V and J are TRBV5-1 and TRBJ2-3; 11 bases are a match to TRBD2. Trimming took 0 bases from V and 3 from J; bases not matched to a gene: 0. This CDR3 is built from 15 residues. CDR1 is SGHRS and CDR2 is YFSETQ in the germline V gene. In nucleotides, the CDR3 is TGCGCCAGCAGCTTGGGACTAGCGGGAACAGATACGCAGTATTTT. This translates into CASSLGLAGTDTQYF.

The chain couples TRBV6-6 to TRBJ1-5; 10 bases are shared with TRBD1. The germline gives CDR1 MNHNY, CDR2 SVGAGI (reference sequence). Losses at the gene ends were 6 bases for V and 4 bases for J; bases not matched to a gene: 3. The CDR3 runs 14 residues. CDR3 nucleotides: TGTGCCAGCAGCCAGGACAGGGGGAATCAGCCCCAGCATTTT. Protein product: CASSQDRGNQPQHF.

The chain joins TRBV27 to TRBJ2-2; 8 bases agree with TRBD2. CDR1 is MNHEY and CDR2 is SMNVEV in the germline V gene (reference sequence). The CDR3 is 15 residues long. The V and J ends lost 6 bases and 2 bases, in that order; junction bases with no gene match: 5. In DNA form, the CDR3 reads TGTGCCAGCAGACCGGGACTAGATAACACCGGGGAGCTGTTTTTT. The encoded protein is CASRPGLDNTGELFF.

This chain joins TRBV14 and TRBJ1-1; 10 bases match TRBD1. Trimming took 2 bases from V and 8 from J; bases not matched to a gene: 8. Per the germline V gene, CDR1 is SGHDN and CDR2 is FVKESK. The CDR3 has 15 amino acids. CDR3 coding DNA: TGTGCCAGCAGCCAACTAGGACAGGGGGGATCCGAAGCTTTCTTT. Translation: CASSQLGQGGSEAFF. Full variable domain (outside the CDR3, taken from reference TRBV14 and TRBJ1-1): EAGVTQFPSHSVIEKGQTVTLRCDPISGHDNLYWYRRVMGKEIKFLLHFVKESKQDESGMPNNRFLAERTGGTYSTLKVQPAELEDSGVYFCASSQLGQGGSEAFFGQGTRLTVV.

This clone was observed a single time. The chain is built from TRBV4-1 and TRBJ2-1, with D uncertain. The CDR3 is made up of 14 amino acids. Germline V CDR1 and CDR2: MGHRA, YSYEKL. Trimming stripped 1 base from V and 5 bases from J, with 9 bases between. CDR3 in amino acids: CASSQGGSNNEQFF. CDR3 sequence (DNA): TGCGCCAGCAGCCAAGGCGGCAGTAACAATGAGCAGTTCTTC.

The chain joins TRBV30 to TRBJ2-5; no definite D call. The ends were cut back, 5 bases at V and 1 base at J, with 8 bases in the middle. CDR1 is GTSNPN and CDR2 is SVGIG in the germline V gene (reference sequence). The CDR3 is made up of 12 amino acids. In DNA, the CDR3 is TGTGCCTGGCTACCCTCCCAAGAGACCCAGTACTTC. This translates into CAWLPSQETQYF.

This rearrangement joins TRBV29-1 to TRBJ1-2, with 7 bases fitting TRBD1. Germline V gene sequence: CDR1 SQVTM, CDR2 ANQGSEA. There are 11 residues in the CDR3. V gave up 4 bases and J gave up 6 bases; unmatched junction bases: 2. The DNA of the CDR3 is TGCAGCGTTGTTCAGGGGGATGGCTACACCTTC. Translation: CSVVQGDGYTF.

The V gene is TRBV5-5, the J gene TRBJ2-7; D might be TRBD2 (6 bases). The CDR3 is 16 residues long. V lost 4 bases to trimming and J lost 3 bases, with 20 bases between them. From germline, CDR1 is SGHKS and CDR2 YYEKEE (reference sequence). CDR3 in amino acids: CASSPLGRTEDYEQYF. In DNA form, the CDR3 reads TGTGCCAGCAGCCCCCTTGGGAGGACGGAGGACTACGAGCAGTACTTC.

The chain employs TRBV5-1 and TRBJ2-2; TRBD2 agrees at 11 bases. CDR1 and CDR2 (germline): SGHRS, YFSETQ. V was pared by 4 bases and J by 2 bases, with 4 bases of the junction left unmatched. CDR3 size: 16 residues. The CDR3 here is CASSVGLAGNTGELFF. DNA of the CDR3: TGCGCCAGCAGCGTTGGACTAGCGGGTAACACCGGGGAGCTGTTTTTT.

The chain recombines TRBV5-6 with TRBJ1-1; no firm D call. Trimming took 6 bases from V and 5 from J, leaving 20 bases between them. Per germline, CDR1 SGHDT and CDR2 YYEEEE. The CDR3 contains 15 residues. This CDR3 is CASTPPGSEGTEAFF. The CDR3 nucleotides are TGTGCCAGCACCCCTCCCGGGAGTGAGGGAACTGAAGCTTTCTTT.

The chain uses TRBV9 and TRBJ1-2; D gene uncertain. This CDR3 is built from 12 residues. V was clipped by 3 bases and J by 1 base, with 4 bases between them. In germline, CDR1 is SGDLS, CDR2 YYNGEE. CDR3: CASSDINYGYTF. CDR3 DNA sequence: TGTGCCAGCAGCGACATTAACTATGGCTACACCTTC.

This chain connects TRBV4-3 to TRBJ2-2; 12 bases map to TRBD2. Germline trimming cut 5 bases from V and 5 bases from J; bases unmatched to any gene: 9. The CDR3 loop spans 17 amino acids. CDR1 is LGHNA and CDR2 is YSLEER in the germline V gene. In nucleotides, the CDR3 is TGCGCCAGCAGCGGGCGACTAGCGGGAGTTGAGACCGGGGAGCTGTTTTTT. Residues: CASSGRLAGVETGELFF.

CDR3 protein: CASSFQGIQYTEAFF. The CDR3 DNA is TGCGCCAGCAGCTTCCAGGGGATACAGTACACTGAAGCTTTCTTT. The chain joins TRBV5-1 to TRBJ1-1, with D possibly being TRBD1 (6 bases). Germline CDR1 and CDR2: SGHRS and YFSETQ. This CDR3 has 15 residues. Trimming left V 2 bases short and J 3 bases short, with 14 bases between.

In the case of this clone: The same CDR3 is also encoded by other DNA sequences in this sample. The V call is TRBV5-1, the J call TRBJ2-7, with D tentatively TRBD2 (5 bases). The CDR3 has 15 amino acids. Deletions cut 0 bases from V and 2 bases from J, with 12 bases between. Germline CDR1 is SGHRS and CDR2 is YFSETQ. CDR3 DNA sequence: TGCGCCAGCAGCTTGGGGACTGTGGGCACCTACGAGCAGTACTTC. Protein: CASSLGTVGTYEQYF.

This chain uses TRBV19 with TRBJ2-1; 7 bases fit TRBD2. The CDR3 is 13 amino acids. Germline V gene data show CDR1 as LNHDA and CDR2 as SQIVND (reference sequence). Trimming took 3 bases from V and 6 from J; bases not matched to a gene: 2. The CDR3 loop reads CASSIGTTNEQFF. The CDR3 coding sequence is TGTGCCAGTAGTATTGGGACTACCAATGAGCAGTTCTTC.

This clone was seen a handful of times. V is TRBV6-5 and J is TRBJ1-4; D uncertain. Per the germline V gene, CDR1 is MNHEY and CDR2 is SVGAGI. The CDR3 extends over 16 amino acids. Trimming took off 3 bases at V and 0 bases at J, with 11 bases between the two ends. CDR3 loop: CASSYRAVATNEKLFF. The CDR3 nucleotides read TGTGCCAGCAGTTATCGTGCGGTTGCAACTAATGAAAAACTGTTTTTT.